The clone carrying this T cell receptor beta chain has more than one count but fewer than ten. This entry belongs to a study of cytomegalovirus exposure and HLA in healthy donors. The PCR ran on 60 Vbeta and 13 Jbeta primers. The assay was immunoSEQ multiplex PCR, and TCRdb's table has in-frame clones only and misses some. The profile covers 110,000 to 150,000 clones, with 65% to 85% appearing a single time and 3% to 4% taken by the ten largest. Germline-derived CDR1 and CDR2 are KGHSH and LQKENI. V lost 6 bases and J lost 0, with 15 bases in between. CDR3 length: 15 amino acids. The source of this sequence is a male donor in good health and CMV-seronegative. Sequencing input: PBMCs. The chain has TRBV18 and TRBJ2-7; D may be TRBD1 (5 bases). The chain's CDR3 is CASSGQGRGSYEQYF. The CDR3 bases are TGTGCCAGCTCTGGCCAGGGAAGGGGCTCCTACGAGCAGTACTTC.